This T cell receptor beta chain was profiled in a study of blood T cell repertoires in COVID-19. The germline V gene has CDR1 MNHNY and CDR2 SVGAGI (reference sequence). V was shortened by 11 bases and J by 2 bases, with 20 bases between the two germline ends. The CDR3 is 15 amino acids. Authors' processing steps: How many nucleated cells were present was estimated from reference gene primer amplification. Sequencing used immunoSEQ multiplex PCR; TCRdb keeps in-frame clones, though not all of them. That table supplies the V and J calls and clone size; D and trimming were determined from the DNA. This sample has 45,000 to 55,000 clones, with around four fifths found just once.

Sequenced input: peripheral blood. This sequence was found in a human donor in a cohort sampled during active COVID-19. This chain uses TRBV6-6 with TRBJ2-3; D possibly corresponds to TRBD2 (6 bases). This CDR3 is CACKTAGRSTDTQYF. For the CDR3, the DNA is TGTGCCTGCAAAACGGCGGGGAGATCCACAGATACGCAGTATTTT.